The 16 T cell receptor beta chains in this list originate from one sample, sequenced in a study of T cells after yellow fever vaccination. TCRdb reprocessed the 5' RACE reads via MiXCR and lists one record per CDR3 protein. This sample has hundreds of thousands of distinct CDR3 sequences, with about 19% found just once. Sequenced here: PBMCs, sampled 15 days after the yellow fever booster vaccination. The receptors were gathered from a man aged 25-45 years who received the YFV17D yellow fever vaccine.

Many counts were recorded for this clonotype. The CDR3 loop reads CSARDILAGEQYF. The CDR3 bases are TGCAGTGCTAGAGATATCCTAGCGGGCGAGCAGTACTTC. The chain has TRBV20-1 and TRBJ2-7, with TRBD2 identical over 8 bases. The CDR3 sequence is 13 residues long. Germline V lookup: CDR1 DFQATT, CDR2 SNEGSKA (reference sequence). The V segment lost 0 bases and the J segment 6 bases; nucleotides outside the gene matches: 4.

There are a few counts of this clonotype. This chain connects TRBV29-1 to TRBJ1-1; possible D gene TRBD1, 5 bases. This CDR3 is built from 12 residues. Germline V gene data show CDR1 as SQVTM and CDR2 as ANQGSEA. Between the trimmed V and J ends, which lost 1 base and 7 bases, there was a span of 10 bases. CDR3 nucleotide sequence: TGCAGCGTTGAAGGGTCAAGGGGTGAAGCTTTCTTT. Amino acid sequence: CSVEGSRGEAFF. The complete variable domain, with remaining parts taken from reference TRBV29-1 and TRBJ1-1, reads SAVISQKPSRDICQRGTSLTIQCQVDSQVTMMFWYRQQPGQSLTLIATANQGSEATYESGFVIDKFPISRPNLTFSTLTVSNMSPEDSSIYLCSVEGSRGEAFFGQGTRLTVV.

V usage is TRBV7-8 and J usage is TRBJ2-7, with a weak D call TRBD2 (6 bases). V gave up 6 bases and J gave up 2 bases, with 11 bases separating them. Germline-derived CDR1 and CDR2 are SGHVS and FQNEAQ. The CDR3 totals 13 residues. DNA of the CDR3: TGTGCCAGCAGGCTGGGGGGAACCTACGAGCAGTACTTC. Protein: CASRLGGTYEQYF.

In its sample, this clonotype was seen a few times. This chain joins TRBV12-3 or TRBV12-4 and TRBJ2-7, with 10 positions matching TRBD1. The V and J ends lost 5 bases and 4 bases, in that order; junction bases with no gene match: 5. The CDR3 has 14 residues. The CDR3 reads CASSPTGQGYEQYF. The CDR3 DNA reads as TGTGCCAGCAGTCCTACGGGACAGGGGTACGAGCAGTACTTC.

This clonotype was counted only a few times. The J gene is TRBJ2-5, the V gene TRBV5-1, with D perhaps matching TRBD2 (5 bases). This CDR3 comprises 15 residues. Per germline, CDR1 SGHRS and CDR2 YFSETQ. The germline V and J ends were trimmed by 1 base and 5 bases, with 15 bases remaining between them. The CDR3 DNA reads TGCGCCAGCAGCTTGTTGGACTCGGTACGGGAGACCCAGTACTTC. It encodes CASSLLDSVRETQYF.

This clonotype was seen a few times. The chain joins TRBV12-3 or TRBV12-4 to TRBJ2-3, with D unresolved. Trimming cost V 6 bases and J 6 bases, with 16 bases left between them. This CDR3 contains 14 residues. CDR3 protein: CASSFRATSDTQYF. In DNA form, the CDR3 reads TGTGCCAGCAGCTTCCGGGCCACTTCTGATACGCAGTATTTT.

The rearrangement joins TRBV6-1 to TRBJ2-5; 13 bases are shared with TRBD2. CDR1 is MNHNS, CDR2 SASEGT, per germline. The trim removed 6 bases at V and 3 bases at J, leaving 7 bases unmatched. The CDR3 runs 16 residues. This CDR3 is CASSRGLAGYEETQYF. CDR3 nucleotide sequence: TGTGCCAGCAGCCGGGGACTAGCGGGATACGAAGAGACCCAGTACTTC.

V gene TRBV5-1 combines with J gene TRBJ2-1; TRBD2 matches at 7 bases. The CDR3 spans 15 residues. Germline V gives CDR1 SGHRS, CDR2 YFSETQ. V was pared by 1 base and J by 7 bases, with 8 bases of the junction left unmatched. This CDR3 reads CASSLFSGSQNEQFF. The CDR3 DNA reads TGCGCCAGCAGCTTGTTTAGCGGGTCTCAGAATGAGCAGTTCTTC.

This chain uses TRBV10-3 with TRBJ2-5; TRBD2 aligns across 8 bases. The CDR3 length is 12 residues. Per the germline V gene, CDR1 is ENHRY and CDR2 is SYGVKD. V was clipped by 5 bases and J by 5 bases; unmatched bases: 1. Here the CDR3 reads CAISSGSETQYF. The CDR3 region has the DNA TGTGCCATCAGTAGCGGGAGTGAGACCCAGTACTTC.

This chain joins TRBV20-1 and TRBJ2-3, with D hard to call. The CDR3 totals 14 residues. Germline assignment: CDR1 DFQATT and CDR2 SNEGSKA (reference sequence). V was trimmed by 2 bases and J by 4 bases, leaving 13 bases between them. CDR3 residues: CSARRTARADTQYF. DNA for the CDR3: TGCAGTGCTAGACGAACAGCTCGCGCAGATACGCAGTATTTT.

This clonotype was seen a handful of times. The chain recombines TRBV14 with TRBJ2-1, with a possible D match to TRBD2 (5 bases). V was shortened by 4 bases and J by 0 bases, with 13 bases between the two germline ends. In germline, CDR1 is SGHDN, CDR2 FVKESK. This CDR3 is built from 16 residues. The DNA of the CDR3 is TGTGCCAGCAGCCCAACGGGATTCAGCTCCTACAATGAGCAGTTCTTC. The encoded protein is CASSPTGFSSYNEQFF.

The J gene is TRBJ2-1, the V gene TRBV20-1, with 8 bases fitting TRBD2. J lost 6 bases, V lost 7 bases, and 11 bases had no gene match. The germline gives CDR1 DFQATT, CDR2 SNEGSKA (reference sequence). This CDR3 comprises 14 residues. The CDR3 reads CSVTAGLGSNEQFF. CDR3 in DNA: TGCAGTGTCACCGCGGGACTAGGGTCCAATGAGCAGTTCTTC.

This clonotype came up a few times. The V call is TRBV20-1, the J call TRBJ2-5; 14 bases fit TRBD2. The CDR3 length is 14 residues. The germline gives CDR1 DFQATT, CDR2 SNEGSKA (reference sequence). CDR3 in amino acids: CAQGLAGVMGAQYF. The CDR3 DNA reads as TGCGCACAGGGACTAGCGGGAGTGATGGGGGCCCAGTACTTC.

The rearrangement uses TRBV5-4 and TRBJ2-5; 7 positions agree with TRBD1. Germline lookup yields CDR1 SGHNT and CDR2 YYREEE (reference sequence). Trimming took 4 bases from V and 2 from J; bases not matched to a gene: 5. The CDR3 has 14 amino acids. CDR3: CASSGRDRQETQYF. CDR3 nucleotide sequence: TGTGCCAGCAGCGGCCGGGACAGACAAGAGACCCAGTACTTC. Based on the CDR3 plus reference TRBV5-4 and TRBJ2-5, the full variable domain is ETGVTQSPTHLIKTRGQQVTLRCSSQSGHNTVSWYQQALGQGPQFIFQYYREEENGRGNFPPRFSGLQFPNYSSELNVNALELDDSALYLCASSGRDRQETQYFGPGTRLLVL.

This chain uses TRBV4-3 with TRBJ1-5, with unresolved D. The germline V gene has CDR1 LGHNA and CDR2 YSLEER. V was shortened by 1 base and J by 12 bases, with 13 bases between the two germline ends. CDR3 length: 13 residues. In nucleotides, the CDR3 is TGCGCCAGCAGCCAAGGGCCGAGTGAGGACCAGCATTTT. Its protein product is CASSQGPSEDQHF.

This clonotype came up a few times. V is TRBV12-3 or TRBV12-4 and J is TRBJ2-7; D may be TRBD1 or TRBD2 (6 bases each). V dropped 1 base and J dropped 2 bases, with 15 bases sitting between them. The CDR3 has 16 amino acids. CDR3 sequence: CASSLGGGTRTYEQYF. CDR3 in DNA: TGTGCCAGCAGTTTAGGCGGCGGGACACGTACCTACGAGCAGTACTTC.